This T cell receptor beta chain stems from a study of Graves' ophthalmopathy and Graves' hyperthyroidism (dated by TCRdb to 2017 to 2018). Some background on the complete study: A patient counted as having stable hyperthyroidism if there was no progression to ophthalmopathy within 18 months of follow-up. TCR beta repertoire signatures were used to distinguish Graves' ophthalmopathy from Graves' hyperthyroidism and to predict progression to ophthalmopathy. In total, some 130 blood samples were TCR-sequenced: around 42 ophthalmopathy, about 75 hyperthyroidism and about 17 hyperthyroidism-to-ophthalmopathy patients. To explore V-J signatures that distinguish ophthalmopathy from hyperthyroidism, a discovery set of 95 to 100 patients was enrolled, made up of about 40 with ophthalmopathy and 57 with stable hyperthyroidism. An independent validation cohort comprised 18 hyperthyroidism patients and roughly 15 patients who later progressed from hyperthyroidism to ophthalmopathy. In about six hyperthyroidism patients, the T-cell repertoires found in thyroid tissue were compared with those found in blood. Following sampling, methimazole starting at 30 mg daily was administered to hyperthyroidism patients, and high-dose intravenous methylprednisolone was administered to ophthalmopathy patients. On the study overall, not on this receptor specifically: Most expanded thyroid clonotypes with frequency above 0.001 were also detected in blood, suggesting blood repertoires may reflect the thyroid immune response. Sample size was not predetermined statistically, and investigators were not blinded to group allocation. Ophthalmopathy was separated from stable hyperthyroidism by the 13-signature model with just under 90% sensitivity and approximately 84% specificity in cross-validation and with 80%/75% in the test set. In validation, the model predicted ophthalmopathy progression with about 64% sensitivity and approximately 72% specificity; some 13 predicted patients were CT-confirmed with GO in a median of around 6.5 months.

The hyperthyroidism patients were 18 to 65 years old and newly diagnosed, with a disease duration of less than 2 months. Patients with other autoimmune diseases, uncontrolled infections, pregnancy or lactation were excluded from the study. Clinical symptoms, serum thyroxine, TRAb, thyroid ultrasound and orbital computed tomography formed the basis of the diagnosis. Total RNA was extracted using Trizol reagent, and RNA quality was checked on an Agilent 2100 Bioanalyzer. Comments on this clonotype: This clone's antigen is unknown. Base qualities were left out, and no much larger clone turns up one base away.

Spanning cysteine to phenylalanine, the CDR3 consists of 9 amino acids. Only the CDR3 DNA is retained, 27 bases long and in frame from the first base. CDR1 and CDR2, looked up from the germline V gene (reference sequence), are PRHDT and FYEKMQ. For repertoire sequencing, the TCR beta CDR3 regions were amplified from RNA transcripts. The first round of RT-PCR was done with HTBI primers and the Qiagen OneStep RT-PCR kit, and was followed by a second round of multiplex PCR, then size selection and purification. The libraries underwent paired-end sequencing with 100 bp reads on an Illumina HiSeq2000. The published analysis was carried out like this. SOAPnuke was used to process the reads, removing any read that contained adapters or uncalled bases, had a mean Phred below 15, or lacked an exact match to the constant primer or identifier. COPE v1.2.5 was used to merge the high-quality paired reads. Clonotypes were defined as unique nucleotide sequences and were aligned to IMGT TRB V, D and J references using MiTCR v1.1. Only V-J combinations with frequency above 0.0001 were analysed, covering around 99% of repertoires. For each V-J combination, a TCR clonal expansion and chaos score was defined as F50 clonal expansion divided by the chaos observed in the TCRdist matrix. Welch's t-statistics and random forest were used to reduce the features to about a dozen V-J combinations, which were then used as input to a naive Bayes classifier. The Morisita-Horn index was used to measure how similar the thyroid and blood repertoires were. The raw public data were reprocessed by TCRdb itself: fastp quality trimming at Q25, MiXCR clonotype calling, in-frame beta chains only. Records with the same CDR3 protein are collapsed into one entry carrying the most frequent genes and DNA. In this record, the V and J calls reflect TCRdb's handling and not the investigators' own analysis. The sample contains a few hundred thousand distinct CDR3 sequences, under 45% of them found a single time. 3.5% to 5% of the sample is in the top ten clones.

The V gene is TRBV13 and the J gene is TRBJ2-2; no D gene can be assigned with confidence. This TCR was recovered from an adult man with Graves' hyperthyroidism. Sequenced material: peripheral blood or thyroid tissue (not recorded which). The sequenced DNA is TGTGCGAACACCGGGGAGCTGTTTTTT. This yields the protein CANTGELFF.